This T cell receptor (beta chain) derives from a study of immune heterogeneity within non-small cell lung tumors. Template was bulk tumor genomic DNA, approximately 560 ng per sample. During surgery, several far-apart biopsies were obtained from every primary tumor. Before undergoing curative surgery, patients had newly diagnosed non-small cell lung cancer that was untreated. Multiplex PCR employing 32 V and 13 J primers generated amplicons of the TCR beta CDR3. TCRdb re-called the multiplex PCR reads with MiXCR, one entry per CDR3 protein. The table lists about 21,000 distinct CDR3 sequences, less than 35% of them singletons. The CDR3 extends over 14 amino acids. The germline V and J ends were trimmed by 1 base and 1 base, with 9 bases remaining between them. The germline V gene has CDR1 DFQATT and CDR2 SNEGSKA (reference sequence).

The specimen sequenced was lung tumor tissue. This receptor was obtained from a man aged 35 to 55 with non-small cell lung cancer. The gene calls are TRBV20-1 and TRBJ2-3, with D perhaps TRBD2 (6 bases). The CDR3 DNA reads as TGCAGTGCTAGAGGGCGGGGCGGCACAGATACGCAGTATTTT. Its translation is CSARGRGGTDTQYF.